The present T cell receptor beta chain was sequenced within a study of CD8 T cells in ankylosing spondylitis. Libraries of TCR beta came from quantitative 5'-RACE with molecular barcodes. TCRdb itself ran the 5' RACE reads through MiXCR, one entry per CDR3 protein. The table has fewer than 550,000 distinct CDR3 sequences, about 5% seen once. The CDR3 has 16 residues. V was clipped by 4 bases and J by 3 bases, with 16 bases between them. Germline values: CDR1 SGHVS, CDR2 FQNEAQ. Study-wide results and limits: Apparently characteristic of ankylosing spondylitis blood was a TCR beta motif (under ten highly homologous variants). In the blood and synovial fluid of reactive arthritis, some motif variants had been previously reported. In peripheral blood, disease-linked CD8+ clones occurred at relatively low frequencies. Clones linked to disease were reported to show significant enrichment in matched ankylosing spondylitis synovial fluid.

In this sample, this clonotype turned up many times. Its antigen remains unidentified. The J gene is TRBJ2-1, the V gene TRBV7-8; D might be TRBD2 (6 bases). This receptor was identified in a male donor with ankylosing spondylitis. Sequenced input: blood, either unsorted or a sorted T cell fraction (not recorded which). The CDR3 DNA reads TGTGCCAGCAGCTACTCCGGGACGGGACTCTACAATGAGCAGTTCTTC. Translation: CASSYSGTGLYNEQFF.